This T cell receptor (beta chain) was identified during a study of Ad26.COV2.S vaccination and SARS-CoV-2 variants. As for treatment: roughly 20 received Ad26.COV2.S at low or high dose, single or two shots; about 5 received placebo; per-sample allocation not given. Sample collection was performed on day 63 after the first vaccine or placebo injection. Produced via immunoSEQ multiplex PCR; TCRdb's table is partial and in-frame only. Of fewer than 400,000 clones listed, roughly 86% are singletons. Germline V gives CDR1 MNHEY, CDR2 SVGAGI. Trimming took off 7 bases at V and 2 bases at J, with 11 bases between the two ends. The CDR3 is made up of 13 amino acids.

This TCR was sampled from a person between 18 and 65 years old who received the Ad26.COV2.S COVID-19 vaccine or a placebo. J is TRBJ1-2 and V is TRBV6-5, with D possibly being TRBD1 (5 bases). The material was peripheral blood, obtained in a trial of Ad26.COV2.S vaccine versus placebo. CDR3 amino acids: CASTPYRNYGYTF. The CDR3 nucleotides are TGTGCCAGCACCCCCTACAGGAACTATGGCTACACCTTC.